This record concerns one T cell receptor beta chain sequence. Its antigen is not known. TCRdb's copy holds only in-frame clones and misses some; the assay was immunoSEQ multiplex PCR. The sample consists of roughly 6,900 clones, 80% of them appearing once. The sample originates from a study of blood T cell dynamics during melanoma immunotherapy. General observations from the study: Unlike progressors, later disease-control patients had W3 repertoires gaining clonality or diversity.

Time point reported: pre-treatment baseline. The germline gives CDR1 SQVTM, CDR2 ANQGSEA. The CDR3 runs to 11 residues. The ends were cut back, 4 bases at V and 9 bases at J, with 10 bases in the middle. This clonotype was sampled from a human donor with melanoma. Sequencing used blood, obtained from a patient treated with checkpoint blockade. The V gene is TRBV29-1, the J gene TRBJ2-1, with D possibly TRBD2 on 5 matching bases. The CDR3 DNA sequence: TGCAGCGTTGGTGGACTTCTTGAGCAGTTCTTC. This codes for CSVGGLLEQFF.